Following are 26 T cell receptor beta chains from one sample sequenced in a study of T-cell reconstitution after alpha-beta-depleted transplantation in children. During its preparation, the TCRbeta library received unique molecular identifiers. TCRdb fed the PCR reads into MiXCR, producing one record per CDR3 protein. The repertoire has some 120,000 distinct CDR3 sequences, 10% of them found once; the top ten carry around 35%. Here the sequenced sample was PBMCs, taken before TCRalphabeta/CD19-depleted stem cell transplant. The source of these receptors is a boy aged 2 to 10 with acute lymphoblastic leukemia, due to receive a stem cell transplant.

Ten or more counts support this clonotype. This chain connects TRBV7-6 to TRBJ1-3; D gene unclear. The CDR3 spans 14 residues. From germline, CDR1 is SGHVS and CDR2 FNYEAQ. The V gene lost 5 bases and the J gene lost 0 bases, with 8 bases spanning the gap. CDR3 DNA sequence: TGTGCCAGCAGCCCTGACGACTCTGGAAACACCATATATTTT. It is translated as CASSPDDSGNTIYF.

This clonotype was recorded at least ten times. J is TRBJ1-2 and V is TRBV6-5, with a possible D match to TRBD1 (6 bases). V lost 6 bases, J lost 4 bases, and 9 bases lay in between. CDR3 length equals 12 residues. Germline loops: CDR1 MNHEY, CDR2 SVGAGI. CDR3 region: CASRPDSYGYTF. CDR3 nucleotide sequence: TGTGCCAGCAGACCGGACAGCTATGGCTACACCTTC.

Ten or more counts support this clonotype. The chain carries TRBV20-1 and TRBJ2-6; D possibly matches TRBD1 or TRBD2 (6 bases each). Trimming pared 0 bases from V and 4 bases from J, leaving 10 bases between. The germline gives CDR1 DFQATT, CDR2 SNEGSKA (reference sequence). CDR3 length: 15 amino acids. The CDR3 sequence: CSARDRGLGANVLTF. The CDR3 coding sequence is TGCAGTGCTAGAGATCGGGGGCTCGGGGCCAACGTCCTGACTTTC.

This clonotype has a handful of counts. The CDR3 loop is CASSPLGQRNTEAFF. DNA for the CDR3: TGTGCCAGCAGCCCTTTGGGACAGCGGAACACTGAAGCTTTCTTT. The gene calls are TRBV5-5 and TRBJ1-1, with TRBD1 identical over 7 bases. CDR1 is SGHKS, CDR2 YYEKEE, per germline (reference sequence). V shed 4 bases and J 1 base; nucleotides not matched to a gene: 7. CDR3 size: 15 residues.

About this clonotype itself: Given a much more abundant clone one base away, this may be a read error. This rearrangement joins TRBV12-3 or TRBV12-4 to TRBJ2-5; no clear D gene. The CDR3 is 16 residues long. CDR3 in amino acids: CVSSSRLTKEIETQYF. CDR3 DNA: TGTGTCAGCAGTTCACGGCTGACGAAGGAGATTGAGACCCAGTACTTC.

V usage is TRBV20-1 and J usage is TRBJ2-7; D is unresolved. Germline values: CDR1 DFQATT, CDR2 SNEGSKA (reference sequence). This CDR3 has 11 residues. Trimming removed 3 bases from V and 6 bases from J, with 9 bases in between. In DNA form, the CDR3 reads TGCAGTGCTAGTAAGGCGAGCGAGCAGTACTTC. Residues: CSASKASEQYF.

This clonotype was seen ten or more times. The CDR3 DNA follows: TGCGCCAGCAGCTTGGGAGGGGATACGCAGTATTTT. It is translated as CASSLGGDTQYF. The rearrangement joins TRBV5-1 to TRBJ2-3, with a possible D match to TRBD2 (5 bases). CDR3 length equals 12 residues. V was pared by 0 bases and J by 6 bases, with 5 bases between. Germline CDR1 reads SGHRS; CDR2 reads YFSETQ. The full variable domain, rest sourced from reference TRBV5-1 and TRBJ2-3, is KAGVTQTPRYLIKTRGQQVTLSCSPISGHRSVSWYQQTPGQGLQFLFEYFSETQRNKGNFPGRFSGRQFSNSRSEMNVSTLELGDSALYLCASSLGGDTQYFGPGTRLTVL.

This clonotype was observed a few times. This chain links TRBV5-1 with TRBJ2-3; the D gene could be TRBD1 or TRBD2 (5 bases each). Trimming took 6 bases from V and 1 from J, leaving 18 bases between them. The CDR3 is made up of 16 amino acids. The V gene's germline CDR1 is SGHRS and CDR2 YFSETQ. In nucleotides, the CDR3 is TGCGCCAGCATGGGATGGGCAGAGGGACGCACAGATACGCAGTATTTT. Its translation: CASMGWAEGRTDTQYF.

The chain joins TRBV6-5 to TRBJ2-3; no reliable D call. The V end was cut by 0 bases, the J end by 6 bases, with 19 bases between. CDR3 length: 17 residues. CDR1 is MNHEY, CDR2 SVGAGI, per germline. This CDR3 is CASSYSGGRWNADTQYF. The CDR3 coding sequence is TGTGCCAGCAGTTACTCGGGCGGTCGATGGAACGCGGATACGCAGTATTTT.

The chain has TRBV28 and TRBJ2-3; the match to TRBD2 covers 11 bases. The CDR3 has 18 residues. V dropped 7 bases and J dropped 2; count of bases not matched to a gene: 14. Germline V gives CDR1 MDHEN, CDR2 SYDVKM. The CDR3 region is CASTRALAGGPTTDTQYF. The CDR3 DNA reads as TGTGCCAGCACGAGGGCCTTAGCGGGAGGGCCCACCACAGATACGCAGTATTTT.

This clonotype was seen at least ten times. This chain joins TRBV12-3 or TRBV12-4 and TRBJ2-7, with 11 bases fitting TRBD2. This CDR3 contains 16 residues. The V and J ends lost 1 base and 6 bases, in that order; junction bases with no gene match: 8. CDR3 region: CASSLEGSGRAVEQYF. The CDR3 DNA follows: TGTGCCAGCAGTTTAGAGGGTAGCGGGAGGGCCGTCGAGCAGTACTTC.

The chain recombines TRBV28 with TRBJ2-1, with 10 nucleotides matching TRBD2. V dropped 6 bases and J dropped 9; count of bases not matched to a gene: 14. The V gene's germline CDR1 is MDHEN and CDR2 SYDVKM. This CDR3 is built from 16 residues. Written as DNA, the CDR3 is TGTGCCAGCAGCTCCCCTTCTAGCGGGAGTTGGGGTGAGCAGTTCTTC. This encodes CASSSPSSGSWGEQFF.

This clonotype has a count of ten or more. In DNA form, the CDR3 reads TGCAGCGTTATCAGGGCTTCGGGTCGGACCGGGGAGCTGTTTTTT. This translates into CSVIRASGRTGELFF. V usage is TRBV29-1 and J usage is TRBJ2-2; possible D gene TRBD1, 5 bases. The V end lost 5 bases, the J end lost 5 bases, and 18 bases lay between the germline ends. The CDR3 is 15 residues long. Per germline, CDR1 SQVTM and CDR2 ANQGSEA.

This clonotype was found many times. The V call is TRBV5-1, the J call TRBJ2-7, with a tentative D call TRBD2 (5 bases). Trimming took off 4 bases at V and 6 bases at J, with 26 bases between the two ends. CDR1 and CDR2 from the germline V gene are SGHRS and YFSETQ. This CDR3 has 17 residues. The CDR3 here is CASSPVSGPGIGLEQYF. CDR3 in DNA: TGCGCCAGCAGCCCCGTCTCCGGGCCTGGGATTGGACTCGAGCAGTACTTC.

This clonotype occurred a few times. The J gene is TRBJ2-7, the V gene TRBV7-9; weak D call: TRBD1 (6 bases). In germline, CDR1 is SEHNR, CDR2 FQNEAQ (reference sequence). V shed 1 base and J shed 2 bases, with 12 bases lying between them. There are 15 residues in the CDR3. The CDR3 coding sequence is TGTGCCAGCAGCTTAGAAGGGGGTTTCACCTACGAGCAGTACTTC. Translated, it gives CASSLEGGFTYEQYF.

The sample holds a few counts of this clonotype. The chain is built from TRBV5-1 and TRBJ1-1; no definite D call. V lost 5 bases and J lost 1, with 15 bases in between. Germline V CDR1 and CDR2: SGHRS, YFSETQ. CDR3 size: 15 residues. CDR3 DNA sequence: TGCGCCAGCAGACCGATGGAGAATCGGAACACTGAAGCTTTCTTT. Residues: CASRPMENRNTEAFF. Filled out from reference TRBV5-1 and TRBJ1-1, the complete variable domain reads KAGVTQTPRYLIKTRGQQVTLSCSPISGHRSVSWYQQTPGQGLQFLFEYFSETQRNKGNFPGRFSGRQFSNSRSEMNVSTLELGDSALYLCASRPMENRNTEAFFGQGTRLTVV.

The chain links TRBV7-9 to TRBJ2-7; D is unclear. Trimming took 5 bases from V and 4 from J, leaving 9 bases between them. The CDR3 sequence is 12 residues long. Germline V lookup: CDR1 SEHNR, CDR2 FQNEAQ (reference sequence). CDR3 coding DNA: TGTGCCAGCAGCCGGAGTGGATACGAGCAGTACTTC. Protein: CASSRSGYEQYF.

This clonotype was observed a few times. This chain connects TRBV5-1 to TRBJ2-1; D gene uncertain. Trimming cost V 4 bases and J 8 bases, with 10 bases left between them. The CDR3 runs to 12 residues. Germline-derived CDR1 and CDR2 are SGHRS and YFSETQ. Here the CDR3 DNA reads TGCGCCAGCAGCCGAGGTGAGGATGAGCAGTTCTTC. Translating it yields CASSRGEDEQFF. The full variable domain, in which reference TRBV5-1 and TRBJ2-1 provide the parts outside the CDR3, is KAGVTQTPRYLIKTRGQQVTLSCSPISGHRSVSWYQQTPGQGLQFLFEYFSETQRNKGNFPGRFSGRQFSNSRSEMNVSTLELGDSALYLCASSRGEDEQFFGPGTRLTVL.

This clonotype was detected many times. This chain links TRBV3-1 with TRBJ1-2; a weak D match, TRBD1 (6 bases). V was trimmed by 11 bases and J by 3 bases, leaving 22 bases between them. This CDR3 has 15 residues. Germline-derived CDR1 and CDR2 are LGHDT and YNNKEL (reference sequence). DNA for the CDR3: TGTGCCTCCTGCCAAGACGGGGGGCTTGACTATGGCTACACCTTC. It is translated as CASCQDGGLDYGYTF.

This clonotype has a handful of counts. Here the CDR3 reads CASSQGARNSPLHF. The CDR3 nucleotides are TGTGCCAGCAGCCAGGGGGCCCGAAATTCACCCCTCCACTTT. The rearrangement uses TRBV3-1 and TRBJ1-6; tentative D call: TRBD1 (6 bases). CDR1 LGHDT and CDR2 YNNKEL come from the germline V gene (reference sequence). The CDR3 extends over 14 amino acids. V shed 3 bases and J shed 7 bases, with 10 bases lying between them.

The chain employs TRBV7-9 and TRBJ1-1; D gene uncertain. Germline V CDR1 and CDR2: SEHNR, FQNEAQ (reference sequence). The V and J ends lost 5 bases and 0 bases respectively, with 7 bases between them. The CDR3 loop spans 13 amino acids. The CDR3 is CASSRGVNTEAFF. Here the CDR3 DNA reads TGTGCCAGCAGCCGCGGGGTGAACACTGAAGCTTTCTTT.

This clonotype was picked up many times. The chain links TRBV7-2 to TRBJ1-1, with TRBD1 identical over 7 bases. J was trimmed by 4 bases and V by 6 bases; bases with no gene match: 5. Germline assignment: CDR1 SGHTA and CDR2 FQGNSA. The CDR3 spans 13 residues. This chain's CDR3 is CASRRQGATEAFF. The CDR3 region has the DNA TGTGCCAGCAGGCGACAGGGTGCCACTGAAGCTTTCTTT.

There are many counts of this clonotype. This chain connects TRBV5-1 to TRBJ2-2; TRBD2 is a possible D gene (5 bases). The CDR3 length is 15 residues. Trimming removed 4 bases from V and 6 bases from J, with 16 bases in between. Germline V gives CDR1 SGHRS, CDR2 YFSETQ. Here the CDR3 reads CASSRTSGYPGELFF. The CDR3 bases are TGCGCCAGCAGCCGGACGTCGGGGTACCCCGGGGAGCTGTTTTTT.

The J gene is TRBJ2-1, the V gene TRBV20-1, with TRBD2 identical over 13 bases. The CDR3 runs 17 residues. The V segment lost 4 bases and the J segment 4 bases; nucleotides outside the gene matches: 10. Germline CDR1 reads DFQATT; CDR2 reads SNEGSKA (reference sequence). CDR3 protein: CSAKRRRTSGSYNEQFF. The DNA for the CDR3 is TGCAGTGCTAAGCGGCGACGGACTAGCGGGAGTTACAATGAGCAGTTCTTC.

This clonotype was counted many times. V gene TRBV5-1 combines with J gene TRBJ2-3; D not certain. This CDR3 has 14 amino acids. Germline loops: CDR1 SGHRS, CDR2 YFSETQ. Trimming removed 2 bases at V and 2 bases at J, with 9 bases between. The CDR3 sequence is CASSLGFNTDTQYF. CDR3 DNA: TGCGCCAGCAGCTTAGGGTTCAACACAGATACGCAGTATTTT.

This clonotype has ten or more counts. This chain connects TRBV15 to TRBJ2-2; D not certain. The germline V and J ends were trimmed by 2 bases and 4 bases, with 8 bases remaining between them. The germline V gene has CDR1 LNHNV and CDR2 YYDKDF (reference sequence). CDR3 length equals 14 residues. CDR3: CATSRQVSTGELFF. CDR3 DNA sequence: TGTGCCACCAGCAGACAAGTTAGCACCGGGGAGCTGTTTTTT. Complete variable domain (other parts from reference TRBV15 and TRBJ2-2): DAMVIQNPRYQVTQFGKPVTLSCSQTLNHNVMYWYQQKSSQAPKLLFHYYDKDFNNEADTPDNFQSRRPNTSFCFLDIRSPGLGDTAMYLCATSRQVSTGELFFGEGSRLTVL.